These 2 T cell receptor beta chains share one sample of origin, sequenced in a study of somatic mutations in cytotoxic T cells in rheumatoid arthritis. Sequencing used immunoSEQ multiplex PCR; TCRdb keeps in-frame clones, though not all of them. The sample has 11,000 or so clones, 74% seen once. Sequenced material: CD8+ T cells sorted from blood. The receptors derive from a woman aged 40 to 50 in good health.

This clone was counted only a few times. The rearrangement uses TRBV5-1 and TRBJ1-1; D remains ambiguous. Germline assignment: CDR1 SGHRS and CDR2 YFSETQ. V lost 1 base, J lost 7 bases, and 14 bases lay in between. The CDR3 contains 14 residues. The CDR3 bases are TGCGCCAGCAGCTTGCTGGGAGATTTGGTTGAAGCTTTCTTT. Translated, it gives CASSLLGDLVEAFF.

This chain links TRBV11-2 with TRBJ1-3; D perhaps matches TRBD1 (6 bases). The germline V gene encodes CDR1 SGHAT and CDR2 FQNNGV. V was trimmed by 2 bases and J by 4 bases, leaving 18 bases between them. The CDR3 runs to 17 residues. CDR3 nucleotides: TGTGCCAGCAGCTTATGGGGTGGGGGCTTCGGGGGAAACACCATATATTTT. This encodes CASSLWGGGFGGNTIYF.